This T cell receptor (beta chain) was retrieved from a study of blood T cells in healthy people across ages. CDR3 length: 15 residues. V lost 5 bases to trimming and J lost 4 bases; unmatched junction nucleotides: 10. In germline, CDR1 is SGHVS, CDR2 FQNEAQ. This clonotype was seen only a few times. PCR was performed a second time for about 6 to 11 cycles using a sample-barcoded 5' primer and a J-beta primer mix. TCRdb independently ran MiXCR on the 5' RACE reads; one entry per CDR3 protein. The sample records 710,000 or so distinct CDR3 sequences, approximately 30% being singletons. The chain employs TRBV7-8 and TRBJ2-5, with 7 positions matching TRBD1. Source material: blood. The TCR comes from an elderly woman in good health. The CDR3 DNA follows: TGTGCCAGCAGCAGAACAGGGGATTCAGGAGAGACCCAGTACTTC. Translation gives CASSRTGDSGETQYF.